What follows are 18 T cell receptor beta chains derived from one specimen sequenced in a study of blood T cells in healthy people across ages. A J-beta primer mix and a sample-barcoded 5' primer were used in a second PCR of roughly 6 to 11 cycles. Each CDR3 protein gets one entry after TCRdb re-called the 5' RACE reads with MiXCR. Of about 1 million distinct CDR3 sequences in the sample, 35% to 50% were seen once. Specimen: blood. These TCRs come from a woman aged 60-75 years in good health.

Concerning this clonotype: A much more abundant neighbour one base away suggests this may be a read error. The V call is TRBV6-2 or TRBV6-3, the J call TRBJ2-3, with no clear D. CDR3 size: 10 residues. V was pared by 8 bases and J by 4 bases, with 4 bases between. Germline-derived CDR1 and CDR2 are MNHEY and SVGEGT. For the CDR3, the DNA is TGTGCCAGCTGGGCAGATACGCAGTATTTT. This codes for CASWADTQYF.

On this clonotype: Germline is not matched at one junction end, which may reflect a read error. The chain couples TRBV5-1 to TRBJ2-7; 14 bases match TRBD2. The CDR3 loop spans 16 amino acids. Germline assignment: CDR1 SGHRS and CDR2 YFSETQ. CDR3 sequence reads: CASSPGTSGSSYEQYF. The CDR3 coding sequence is TGTGCCAGCAGCCCCGGGACTAGCGGGAGCTCCTACGAGCAGTACTTC.

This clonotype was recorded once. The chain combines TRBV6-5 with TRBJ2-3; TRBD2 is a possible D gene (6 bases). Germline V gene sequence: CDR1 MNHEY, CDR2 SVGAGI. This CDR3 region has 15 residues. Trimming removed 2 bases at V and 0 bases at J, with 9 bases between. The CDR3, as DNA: TGTGCCAGCAGTTACGTAGCGGACAGCACAGATACGCAGTATTTT. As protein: CASSYVADSTDTQYF.

CDR3 coding DNA: TGTGCCAGCAGTCACCAACAGGGGAGGTTTTCAGAGACCCAGTACTTC. Translating it yields CASSHQQGRFSETQYF. This chain connects TRBV6-2 or TRBV6-3 to TRBJ2-5, with D perhaps TRBD1 (7 bases). The CDR3 spans 16 residues. Germline V gene lookup returns CDR1 MNHEY and CDR2 SVGEGT. V lost 5 bases to trimming and J lost 4 bases, with 20 bases between them.

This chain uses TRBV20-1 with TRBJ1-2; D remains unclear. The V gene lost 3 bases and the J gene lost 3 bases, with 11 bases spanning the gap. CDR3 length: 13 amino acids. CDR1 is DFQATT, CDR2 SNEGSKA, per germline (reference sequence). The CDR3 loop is CSASKGEDYGYTF. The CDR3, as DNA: TGCAGTGCTAGTAAGGGAGAAGACTATGGCTACACCTTC.

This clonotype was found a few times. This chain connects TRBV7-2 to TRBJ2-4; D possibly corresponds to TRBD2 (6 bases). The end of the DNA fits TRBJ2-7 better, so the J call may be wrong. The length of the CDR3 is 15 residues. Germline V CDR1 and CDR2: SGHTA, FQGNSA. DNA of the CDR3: TGTGCCAGCAGCTTAGGGGCGGTACTAGCTCACGAGCAGTACTTC. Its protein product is CASSLGAVLAHEQYF.

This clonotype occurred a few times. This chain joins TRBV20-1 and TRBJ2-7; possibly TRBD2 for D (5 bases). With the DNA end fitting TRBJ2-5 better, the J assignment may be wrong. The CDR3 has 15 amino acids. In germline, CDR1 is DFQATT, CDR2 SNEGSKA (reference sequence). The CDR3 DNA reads TGCAGTGCTAGAGACGCTACTAGGCCCCCAGAGACCCAGTACTTC. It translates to CSARDATRPPETQYF.

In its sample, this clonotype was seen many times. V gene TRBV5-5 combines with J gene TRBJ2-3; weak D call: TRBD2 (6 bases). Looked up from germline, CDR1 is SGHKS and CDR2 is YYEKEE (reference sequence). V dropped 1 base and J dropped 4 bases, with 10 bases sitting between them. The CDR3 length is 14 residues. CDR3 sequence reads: CASSLRERADTQYF. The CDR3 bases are TGTGCCAGCAGCTTGCGAGAGCGGGCAGATACGCAGTATTTT.

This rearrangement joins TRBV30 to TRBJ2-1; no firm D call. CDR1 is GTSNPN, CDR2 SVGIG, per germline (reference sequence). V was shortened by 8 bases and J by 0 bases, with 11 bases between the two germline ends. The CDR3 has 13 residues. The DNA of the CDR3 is TGTGCCGCCACCCAGAGCTCCTACAATGAGCAGTTCTTC. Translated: CAATQSSYNEQFF. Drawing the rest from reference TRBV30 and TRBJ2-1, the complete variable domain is SQTIHQWPATLVQPVGSPLSLECTVEGTSNPNLYWYRQAAGRGLQLLFYSVGIGQISSEVPQNLSASRPQDRQFILSSKKLLLSDSGFYLCAATQSSYNEQFFGPGTRLTVL.

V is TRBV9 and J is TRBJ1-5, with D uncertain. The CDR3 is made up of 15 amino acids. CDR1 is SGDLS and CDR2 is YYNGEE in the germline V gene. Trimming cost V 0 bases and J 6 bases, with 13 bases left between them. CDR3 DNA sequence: TGTGCCAGCAGCGTAGGTGAAGGCCGGAGTCAGCCCCAGCATTTT. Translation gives CASSVGEGRSQPQHF.

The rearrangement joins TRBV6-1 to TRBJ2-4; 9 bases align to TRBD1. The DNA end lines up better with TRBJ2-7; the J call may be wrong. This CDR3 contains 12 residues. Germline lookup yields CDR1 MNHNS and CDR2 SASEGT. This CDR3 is CASGQGRVEQYF. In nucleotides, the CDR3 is TGTGCCAGCGGACAGGGGCGGGTCGAGCAGTACTTC.

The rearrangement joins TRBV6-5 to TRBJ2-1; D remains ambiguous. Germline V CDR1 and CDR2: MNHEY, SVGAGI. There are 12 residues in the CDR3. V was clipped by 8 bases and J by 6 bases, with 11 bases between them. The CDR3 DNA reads TGTGCCAGCTGTGGTACCTTCAATGAGCAGTTCTTC. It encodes CASCGTFNEQFF.

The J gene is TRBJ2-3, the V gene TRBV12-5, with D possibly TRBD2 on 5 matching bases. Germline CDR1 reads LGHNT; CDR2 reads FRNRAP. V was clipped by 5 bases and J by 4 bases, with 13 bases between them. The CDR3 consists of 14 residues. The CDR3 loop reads CASGLGLTSDTQYF. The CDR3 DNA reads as TGTGCTAGTGGTCTCGGACTGACTTCAGATACGCAGTATTTT.

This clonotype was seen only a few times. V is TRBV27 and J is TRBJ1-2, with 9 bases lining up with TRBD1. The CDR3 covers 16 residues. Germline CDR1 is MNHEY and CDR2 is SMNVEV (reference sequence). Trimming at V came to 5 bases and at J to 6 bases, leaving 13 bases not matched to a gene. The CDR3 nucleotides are TGTGCCAGCAGTACATTCCGGGACAGGGTGACGGATGGCTACACCTTC. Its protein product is CASSTFRDRVTDGYTF.

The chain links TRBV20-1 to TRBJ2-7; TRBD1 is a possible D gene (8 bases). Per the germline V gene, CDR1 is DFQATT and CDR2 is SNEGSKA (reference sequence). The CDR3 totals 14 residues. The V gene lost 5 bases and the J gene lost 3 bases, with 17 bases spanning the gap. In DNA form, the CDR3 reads TGCAGTGCTGAAACAGGGGGGGCCCACTACGAGCAGTACTTC. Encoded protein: CSAETGGAHYEQYF.

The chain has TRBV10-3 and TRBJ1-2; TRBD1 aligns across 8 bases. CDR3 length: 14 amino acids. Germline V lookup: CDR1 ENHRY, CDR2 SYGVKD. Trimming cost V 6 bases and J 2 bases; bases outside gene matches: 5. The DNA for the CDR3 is TGTGCCATCAGGGGGACAGGCCGAAACTATGGCTACACCTTC. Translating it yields CAIRGTGRNYGYTF.

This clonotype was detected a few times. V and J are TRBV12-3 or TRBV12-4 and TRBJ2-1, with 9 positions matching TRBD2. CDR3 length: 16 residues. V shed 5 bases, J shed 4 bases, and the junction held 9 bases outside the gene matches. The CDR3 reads CASSLRAGGTYNEQFF. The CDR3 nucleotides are TGTGCCAGCAGTCTCCGAGCGGGAGGAACTTACAATGAGCAGTTCTTC.

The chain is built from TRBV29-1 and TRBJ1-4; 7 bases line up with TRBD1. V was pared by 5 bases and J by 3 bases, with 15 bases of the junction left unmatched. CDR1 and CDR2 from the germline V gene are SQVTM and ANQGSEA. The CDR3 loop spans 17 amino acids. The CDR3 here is CSVILTGVTFPNEKLFF. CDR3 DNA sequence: TGCAGCGTTATCCTCACAGGGGTGACGTTCCCTAATGAAAAACTGTTTTTT.